This T cell receptor (beta chain) comes out of a study of control samples from healthy donors and cancer patients. Per the germline V gene, CDR1 is SGHTA and CDR2 is FQGNSA. The CDR3 spans 13 residues. V shed 5 bases and J shed 1 base, with 8 bases lying between them. Method: immunoSEQ multiplex PCR; TCRdb's copy keeps in-frame clones and lacks some. This sample yields 400,000 to 500,000 clones, of which about nine tenths are seen a single time; roughly 6.4% belongs to the top ten. This TCR derives from a man aged 35 to 55 with head and neck cancer. The chain employs TRBV7-2 and TRBJ1-1; unclear D gene. The material sequenced was PBMCs. In DNA, the CDR3 is TGTGCCAGCAGCCGGGATCCGAACACTGAAGCTTTCTTT. This translates into CASSRDPNTEAFF.